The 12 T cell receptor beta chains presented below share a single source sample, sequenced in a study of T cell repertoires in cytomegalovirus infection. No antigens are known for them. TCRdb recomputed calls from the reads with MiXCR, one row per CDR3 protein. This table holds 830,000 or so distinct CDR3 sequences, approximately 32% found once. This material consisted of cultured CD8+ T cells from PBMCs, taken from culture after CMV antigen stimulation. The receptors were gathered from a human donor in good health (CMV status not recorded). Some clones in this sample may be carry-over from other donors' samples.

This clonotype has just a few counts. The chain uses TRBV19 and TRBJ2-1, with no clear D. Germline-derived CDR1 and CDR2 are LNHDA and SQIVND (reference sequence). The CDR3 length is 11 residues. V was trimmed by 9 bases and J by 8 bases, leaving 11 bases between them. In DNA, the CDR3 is TGTGCCAGCACCTCATCGTATGAGCAGTTCTTC. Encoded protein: CASTSSYEQFF. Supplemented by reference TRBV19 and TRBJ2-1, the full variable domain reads DGGITQSPKYLFRKEGQNVTLSCEQNLNHDAMYWYRQDPGQGLRLIYYSQIVNDFQKGDIAEGYSVSREKKESFPLTVTSAQKNPTAFYLCASTSSYEQFFGPGTRLTVL.

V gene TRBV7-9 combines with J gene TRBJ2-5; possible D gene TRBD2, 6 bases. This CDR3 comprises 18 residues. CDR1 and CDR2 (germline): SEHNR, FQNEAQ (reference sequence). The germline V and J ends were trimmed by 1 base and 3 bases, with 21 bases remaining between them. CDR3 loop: CASSLGDDGNSGEETQYF. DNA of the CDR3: TGTGCCAGCAGCTTAGGGGACGATGGAAATAGCGGCGAAGAGACCCAGTACTTC. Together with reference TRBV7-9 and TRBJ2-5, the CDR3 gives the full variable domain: DTGVSQNPRHKITKRGQNVTFRCDPISEHNRLYWYRQTLGQGPEFLTYFQNEAQLEKSRLLSDRFSAERPKGSFSTLEIQRTEQGDSAMYLCASSLGDDGNSGEETQYFGPGTRLLVL.

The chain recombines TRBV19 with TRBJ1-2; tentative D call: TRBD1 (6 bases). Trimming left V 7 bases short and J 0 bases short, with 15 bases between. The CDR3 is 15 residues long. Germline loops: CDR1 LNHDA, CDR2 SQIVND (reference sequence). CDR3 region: CASTYKDSANYGYTF. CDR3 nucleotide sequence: TGTGCCAGTACCTATAAGGACAGCGCTAACTATGGCTACACCTTC. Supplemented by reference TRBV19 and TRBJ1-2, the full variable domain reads DGGITQSPKYLFRKEGQNVTLSCEQNLNHDAMYWYRQDPGQGLRLIYYSQIVNDFQKGDIAEGYSVSREKKESFPLTVTSAQKNPTAFYLCASTYKDSANYGYTFGSGTRLTVV.

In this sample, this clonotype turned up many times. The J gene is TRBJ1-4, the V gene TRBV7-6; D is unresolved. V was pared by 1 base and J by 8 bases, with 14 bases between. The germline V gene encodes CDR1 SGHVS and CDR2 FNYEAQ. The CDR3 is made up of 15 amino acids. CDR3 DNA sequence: TGTGCCAGCAGCTTAGGAGGGCCAACTGAGGAAAAACTGTTTTTT. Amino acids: CASSLGGPTEEKLFF.

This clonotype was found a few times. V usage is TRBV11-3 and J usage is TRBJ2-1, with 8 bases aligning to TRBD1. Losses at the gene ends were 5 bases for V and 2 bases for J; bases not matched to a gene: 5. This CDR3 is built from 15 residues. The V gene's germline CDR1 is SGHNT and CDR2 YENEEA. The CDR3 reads CASSHRGMAYNEQFF. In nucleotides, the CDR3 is TGTGCCAGCAGCCACAGGGGGATGGCCTACAATGAGCAGTTCTTC.

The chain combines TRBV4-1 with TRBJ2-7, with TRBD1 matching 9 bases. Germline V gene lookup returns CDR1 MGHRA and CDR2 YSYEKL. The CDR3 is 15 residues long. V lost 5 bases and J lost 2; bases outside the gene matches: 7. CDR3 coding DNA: TGCGCCAGCAGCTACAGACAGGGGGTGCCCTACGAGCAGTACTTC. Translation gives CASSYRQGVPYEQYF.

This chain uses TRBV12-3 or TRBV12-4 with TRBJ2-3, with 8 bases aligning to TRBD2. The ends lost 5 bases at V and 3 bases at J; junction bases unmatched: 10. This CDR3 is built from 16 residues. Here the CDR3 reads CASSTIAGGGTDTQYF. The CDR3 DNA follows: TGTGCCAGCAGTACCATCGCGGGGGGTGGGACAGATACGCAGTATTTT.

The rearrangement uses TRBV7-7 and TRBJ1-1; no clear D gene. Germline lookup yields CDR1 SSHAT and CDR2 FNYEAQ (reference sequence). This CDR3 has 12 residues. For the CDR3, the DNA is TGTGCTATCCTCAGCGGATTTATAGGGGCTTTCTTT. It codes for CAILSGFIGAFF.

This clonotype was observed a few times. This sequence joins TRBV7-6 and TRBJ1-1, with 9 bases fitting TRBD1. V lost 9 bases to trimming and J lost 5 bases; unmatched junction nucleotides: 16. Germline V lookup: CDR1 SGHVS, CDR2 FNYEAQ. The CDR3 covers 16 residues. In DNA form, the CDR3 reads TGTGCCAGTACGCTGGGGACAGGGAACCGGGAGACTGAAGCTTTCTTT. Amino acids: CASTLGTGNRETEAFF.

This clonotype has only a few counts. CDR3 DNA: TGCAGTGCTAGAGTTCGGGTTTCGCAGCCCCAGCATTTT. It codes for CSARVRVSQPQHF. V and J are TRBV20-1 and TRBJ1-5; D call uncertain. Trimming left V 1 base short and J 7 bases short, with 11 bases between. The germline V gene encodes CDR1 DFQATT and CDR2 SNEGSKA (reference sequence). CDR3 length: 13 amino acids.

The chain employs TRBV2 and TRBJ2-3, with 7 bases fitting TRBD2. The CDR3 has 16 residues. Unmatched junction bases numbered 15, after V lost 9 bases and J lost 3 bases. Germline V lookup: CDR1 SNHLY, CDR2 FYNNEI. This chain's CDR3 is CARTDWRGSRTDTQYF. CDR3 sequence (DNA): TGTGCCAGGACGGATTGGCGGGGGAGTCGGACAGATACGCAGTATTTT.

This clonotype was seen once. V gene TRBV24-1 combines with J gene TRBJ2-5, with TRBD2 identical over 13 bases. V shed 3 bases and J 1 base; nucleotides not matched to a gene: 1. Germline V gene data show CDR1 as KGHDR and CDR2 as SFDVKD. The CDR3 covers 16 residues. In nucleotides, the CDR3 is TGTGCCACCAGTGATAGACTAGCGGGGGGCCAAGAGACCCAGTACTTC. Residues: CATSDRLAGGQETQYF.